Listed here are 8 T cell receptor beta chains from one sample, sequenced in a study of breast tumors, draining lymph nodes, adjacent tissues. The lymph nodes were axillary draining lymph nodes from breast cancer patients. TCRdb processed the multiplex PCR reads anew with MiXCR; each CDR3 protein has one entry. The sample has over 200,000 distinct CDR3 sequences; 32% are singletons. The source material was axillary lymph node tissue. The receptors were sampled from a female donor with breast cancer. Some clones in this sample may be carry-over from other donors' samples.

The rearrangement uses TRBV30 and TRBJ1-1; 7 bases fit TRBD1. The germline V gene encodes CDR1 GTSNPN and CDR2 SVGIG (reference sequence). V was pared by 2 bases and J by 5 bases, with 5 bases of the junction left unmatched. CDR3 length: 13 amino acids. The CDR3 DNA reads as TGTGCCTGGAGTCTGGACAGGAGGACTGAAGCTTTCTTT. Translating it yields CAWSLDRRTEAFF.

Only a few counts were recorded for this clonotype. This may stem from a read error, because a much larger clone lies one nucleotide away. The chain combines TRBV5-1 with TRBJ2-3; D unclear. This CDR3 contains 13 residues. CDR1 is SGHRS, CDR2 YFSETQ, per germline. The CDR3 loop is CASGLIGTDTQYF. The CDR3 DNA reads as TGCGCCAGCGGCTTGATCGGCACAGATACGCAGTATTTT.

The V call is TRBV12-3 or TRBV12-4, the J call TRBJ2-1, with 8 nucleotides matching TRBD2. V shed 3 bases and J 0 bases; nucleotides not matched to a gene: 7. This CDR3 comprises 17 residues. The DNA for the CDR3 is TGTGCCAGCAGTTTCCGTCTAGCGGGCTTCTCCTACAATGAGCAGTTCTTC. Translation: CASSFRLAGFSYNEQFF.

This clonotype came up many times. This chain connects TRBV9 to TRBJ2-6; TRBD2 aligns across 8 bases. CDR1 and CDR2 (germline): SGDLS, YYNGEE. J was trimmed by 2 bases and V by 3 bases; bases with no gene match: 4. The CDR3 is 16 amino acids. The CDR3 region is CASSARGGAGANVLTF. CDR3 nucleotides: TGTGCCAGCAGCGCCCGGGGGGGCGCTGGGGCCAACGTCCTGACTTTC.

The table lists this clonotype with many counts. The V gene is TRBV6-2 or TRBV6-3, the J gene TRBJ2-3, with 7 bases lining up with TRBD1. Germline assignment: CDR1 MNHEY and CDR2 SVGEGT. The CDR3 totals 15 residues. V lost 5 bases to trimming and J lost 3 bases; unmatched junction nucleotides: 8. The CDR3 region has the DNA TGTGCCAGCAGTCACCGGGACAGCAGAACAGATACGCAGTATTTT. Its translation is CASSHRDSRTDTQYF.

This clonotype was seen at least ten times. V gene TRBV6-1 combines with J gene TRBJ1-2; D is undetermined. V dropped 1 base and J dropped 3 bases, with 6 bases sitting between them. Per germline, CDR1 MNHNS and CDR2 SASEGT. The CDR3 extends over 13 amino acids. The CDR3 DNA reads TGTGCCAGCAGTGAAGACCCGTACTATGGCTACACCTTC. Encoded protein: CASSEDPYYGYTF.

This clonotype was observed many times. The rearrangement joins TRBV6-5 to TRBJ2-1, with 12 bases aligning to TRBD2. The V segment lost 5 bases and the J segment 6 bases; nucleotides outside the gene matches: 5. The CDR3 spans 15 residues. CDR1 and CDR2 from the germline V gene are MNHEY and SVGAGI. CDR3 DNA sequence: TGTGCCAGCAGTCATCCTAGCGGGAGGGTCAATGAGCAGTTCTTC. Its protein product is CASSHPSGRVNEQFF.

Ten or more counts support this clonotype. The chain recombines TRBV12-3 or TRBV12-4 with TRBJ2-2; maybe TRBD2 (5 bases). This CDR3 is built from 14 residues. Trimming pared 3 bases from V and 8 bases from J, leaving 13 bases between. CDR3 sequence (DNA): TGTGCCAGCAGTTTGCCCGGGCGGGCGGGGGAGCTGTTTTTT. It specifies CASSLPGRAGELFF.